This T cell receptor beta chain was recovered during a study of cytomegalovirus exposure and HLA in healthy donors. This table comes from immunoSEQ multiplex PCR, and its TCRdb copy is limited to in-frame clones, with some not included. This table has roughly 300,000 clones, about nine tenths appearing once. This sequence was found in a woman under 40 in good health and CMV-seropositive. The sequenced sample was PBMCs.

CDR3 residues: CASSSAGTGNTEAFF. CDR3 nucleotide sequence: TGTGCCAGCAGTTCGGCCGGGACAGGGAACACTGAAGCTTTCTTT. This rearrangement joins TRBV27 to TRBJ1-1, with 8 bases fitting TRBD1. The CDR3 extends over 15 amino acids. Trimming took 4 bases from V and 1 from J; bases not matched to a gene: 5. Germline CDR1 MNHEY, CDR2 SMNVEV (reference sequence).